Given below is one T cell receptor (beta chain) in context. What it binds is not known. This record comes from a study of response to subunit inactivated influenza vaccine. TCRdb fed the RT-PCR reads into MiXCR, producing one record per CDR3 protein. Of roughly 700,000 distinct CDR3 sequences in the sample, roughly 13% were seen once. General observations from the study: Each seasonal influenza vaccination, the authors suggested, recruits few new T cells.

After removal of 0 bases from V and 8 bases from J, the junction contained 6 bases not matched to a gene. CDR1 is DFQATT, CDR2 SNEGSKA, per germline (reference sequence). This CDR3 is 14 amino acids long. The chain joins TRBV20-1 to TRBJ2-3; 9 positions agree with TRBD2. Source: PBMCs from blood, taken 14 to 15 days before vaccination. This clonotype was obtained from a man in his fifties who received an inactivated influenza vaccine. The CDR3 DNA reads as TGCAGTGCTAGAGATTTCCCTAGCGGGATTACGCAGTATTTT. This codes for CSARDFPSGITQYF.